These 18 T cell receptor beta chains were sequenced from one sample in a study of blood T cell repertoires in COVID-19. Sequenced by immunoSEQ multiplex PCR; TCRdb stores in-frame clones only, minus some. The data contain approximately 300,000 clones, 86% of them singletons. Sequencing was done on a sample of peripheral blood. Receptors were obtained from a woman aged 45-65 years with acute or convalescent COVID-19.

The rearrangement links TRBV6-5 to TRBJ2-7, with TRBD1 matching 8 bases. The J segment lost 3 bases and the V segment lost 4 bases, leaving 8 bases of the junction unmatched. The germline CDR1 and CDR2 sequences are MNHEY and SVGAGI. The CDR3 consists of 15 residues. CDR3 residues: CASSSRTGRRYEQYF. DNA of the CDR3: TGTGCCAGCAGTTCACGGACAGGGAGACGCTACGAGCAGTACTTC.

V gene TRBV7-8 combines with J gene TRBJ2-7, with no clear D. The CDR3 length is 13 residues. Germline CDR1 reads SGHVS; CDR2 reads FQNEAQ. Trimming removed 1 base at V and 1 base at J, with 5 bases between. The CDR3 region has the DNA TGTGCCAGCAGCTTAGTGCTATCCTACGAGCAGTACTTC. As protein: CASSLVLSYEQYF.

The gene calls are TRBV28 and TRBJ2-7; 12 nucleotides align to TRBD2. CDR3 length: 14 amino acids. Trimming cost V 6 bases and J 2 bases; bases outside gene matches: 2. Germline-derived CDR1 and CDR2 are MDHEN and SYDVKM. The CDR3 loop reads CASRRTSGAYEQYF. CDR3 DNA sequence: TGTGCCAGCAGGCGGACTAGCGGGGCCTACGAGCAGTACTTC. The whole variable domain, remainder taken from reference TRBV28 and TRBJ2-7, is DVKVTQSSRYLVKRTGEKVFLECVQDMDHENMFWYRQDPGLGLRLIYFSYDVKMKEKGDIPEGYSVSREKKERFSLILESASTNQTSMYLCASRRTSGAYEQYFGPGTRLTVT.

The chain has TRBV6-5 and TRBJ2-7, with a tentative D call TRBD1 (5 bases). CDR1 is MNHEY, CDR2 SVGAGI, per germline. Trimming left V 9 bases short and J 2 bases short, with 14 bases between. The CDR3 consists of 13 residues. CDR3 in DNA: TGTGCCAGTACCAGGGATACAACCTACGAGCAGTACTTC. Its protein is CASTRDTTYEQYF.

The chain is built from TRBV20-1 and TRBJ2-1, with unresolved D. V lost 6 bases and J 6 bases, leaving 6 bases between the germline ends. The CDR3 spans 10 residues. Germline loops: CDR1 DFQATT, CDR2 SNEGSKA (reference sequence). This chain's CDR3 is CSAVGNEQFF. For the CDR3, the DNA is TGCAGTGCCGTCGGCAATGAGCAGTTCTTC.

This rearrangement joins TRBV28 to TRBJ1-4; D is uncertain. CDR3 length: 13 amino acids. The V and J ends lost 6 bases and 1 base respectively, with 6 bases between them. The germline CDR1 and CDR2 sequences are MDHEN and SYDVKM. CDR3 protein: CASRGRTNEKLFF. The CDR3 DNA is TGTGCCAGCAGAGGGAGAACTAATGAAAAACTGTTTTTT.

CDR3 nucleotide sequence: TGTGCCAGCAAGGAGGCAGGGGTAAACACTGAAGCTTTCTTT. Translation gives CASKEAGVNTEAFF. The chain combines TRBV27 with TRBJ1-1; possible D gene TRBD1, 6 bases. V lost 7 bases to trimming and J lost 2 bases, with 14 bases between them. The CDR3 has 14 amino acids. Germline V CDR1 and CDR2: MNHEY, SMNVEV (reference sequence).

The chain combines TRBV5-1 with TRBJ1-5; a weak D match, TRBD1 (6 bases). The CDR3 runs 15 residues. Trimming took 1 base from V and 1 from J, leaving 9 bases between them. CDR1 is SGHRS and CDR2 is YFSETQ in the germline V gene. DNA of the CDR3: TGCGCCAGCAGCTTGTTCCAGGGGAGCAATCAGCCCCAGCATTTT. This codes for CASSLFQGSNQPQHF. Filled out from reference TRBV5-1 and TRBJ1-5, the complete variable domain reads KAGVTQTPRYLIKTRGQQVTLSCSPISGHRSVSWYQQTPGQGLQFLFEYFSETQRNKGNFPGRFSGRQFSNSRSEMNVSTLELGDSALYLCASSLFQGSNQPQHFGDGTRLSIL.

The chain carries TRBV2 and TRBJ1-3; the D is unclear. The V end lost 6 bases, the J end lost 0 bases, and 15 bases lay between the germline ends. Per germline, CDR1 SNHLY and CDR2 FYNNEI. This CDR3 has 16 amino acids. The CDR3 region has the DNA TGTGCCAGCAGCCACCCGAGGGATGACTCTGGAAACACCATATATTTT. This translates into CASSHPRDDSGNTIYF.

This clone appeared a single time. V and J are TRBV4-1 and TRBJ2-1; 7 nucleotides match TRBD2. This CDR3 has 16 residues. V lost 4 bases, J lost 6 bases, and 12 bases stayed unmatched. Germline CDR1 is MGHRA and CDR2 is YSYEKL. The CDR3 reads CASSPGVGLEFNEQFF. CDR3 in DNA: TGCGCCAGCAGCCCAGGCGTAGGACTAGAATTCAATGAGCAGTTCTTC.

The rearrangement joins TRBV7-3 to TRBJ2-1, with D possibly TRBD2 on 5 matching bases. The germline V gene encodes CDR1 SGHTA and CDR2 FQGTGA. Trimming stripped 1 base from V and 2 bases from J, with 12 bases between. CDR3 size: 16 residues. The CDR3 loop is CASSLIATTTYNEQFF. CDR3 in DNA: TGTGCCAGCAGCTTAATAGCGACTACCACCTACAATGAGCAGTTCTTC.

CDR3 loop: CASSQGRGDEKLFF. For the CDR3, the DNA is TGTGCCAGCAGCCAAGGCAGGGGGGATGAAAAACTGTTTTTT. The chain is built from TRBV4-2 and TRBJ1-4; TRBD1 matches 7 bases. This CDR3 has 14 amino acids. With V trimmed by 1 base and J by 6 bases, 2 bases remained unmatched. Germline V gene sequence: CDR1 LGHNA, CDR2 YNFKEQ.

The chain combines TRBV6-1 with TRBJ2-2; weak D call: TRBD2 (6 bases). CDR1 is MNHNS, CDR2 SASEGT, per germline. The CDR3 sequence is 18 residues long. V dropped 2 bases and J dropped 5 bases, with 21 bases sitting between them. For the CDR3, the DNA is TGTGCCAGCAGTGAAAGGCGTAGCGGCTCTAGCTGGACCGGGGAGCTGTTTTTT. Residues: CASSERRSGSSWTGELFF.

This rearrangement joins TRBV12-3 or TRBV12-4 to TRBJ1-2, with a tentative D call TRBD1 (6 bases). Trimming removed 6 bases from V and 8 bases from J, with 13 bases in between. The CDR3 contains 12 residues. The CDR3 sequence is CASSYGTRGYTF. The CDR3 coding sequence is TGTGCCAGCAGCTATGGGACAAGAGGCTACACCTTC.

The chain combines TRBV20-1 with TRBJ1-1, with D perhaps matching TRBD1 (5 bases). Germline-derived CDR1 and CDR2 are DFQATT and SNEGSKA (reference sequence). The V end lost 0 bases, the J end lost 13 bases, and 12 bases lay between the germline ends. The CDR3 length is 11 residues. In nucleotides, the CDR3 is TGCAGTGCTAGAGATATGGACACCCGTTTCTTT. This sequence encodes CSARDMDTRFF.

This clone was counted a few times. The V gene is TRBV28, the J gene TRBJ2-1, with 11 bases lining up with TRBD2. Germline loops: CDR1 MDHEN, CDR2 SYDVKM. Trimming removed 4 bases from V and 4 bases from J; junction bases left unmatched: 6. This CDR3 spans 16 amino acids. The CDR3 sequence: CASSSRLAGKYNEQFF. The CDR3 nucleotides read TGTGCCAGCAGTTCCCGACTAGCGGGAAAGTACAATGAGCAGTTCTTC.

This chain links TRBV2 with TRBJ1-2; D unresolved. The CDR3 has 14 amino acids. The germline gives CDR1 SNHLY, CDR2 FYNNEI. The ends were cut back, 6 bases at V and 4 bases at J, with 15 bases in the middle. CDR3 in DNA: TGTGCCAGCAGCCCACGGGAGGCGGTCTATGGCTACACCTTC. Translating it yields CASSPREAVYGYTF.

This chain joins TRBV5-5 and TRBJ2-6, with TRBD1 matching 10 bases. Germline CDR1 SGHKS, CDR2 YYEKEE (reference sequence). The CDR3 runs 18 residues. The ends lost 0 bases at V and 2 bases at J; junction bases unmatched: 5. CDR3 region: CASSLVWTGGPGANVLTF. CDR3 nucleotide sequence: TGTGCCAGCAGCTTGGTATGGACAGGGGGACCTGGGGCCAACGTCCTGACTTTC. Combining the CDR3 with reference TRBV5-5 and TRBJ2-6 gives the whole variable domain DAGVTQSPTHLIKTRGQQVTLRCSPISGHKSVSWYQQVLGQGPQFIFQYYEKEERGRGNFPDRFSARQFPNYSSELNVNALLLGDSALYLCASSLVWTGGPGANVLTFGAGSRLTVL.